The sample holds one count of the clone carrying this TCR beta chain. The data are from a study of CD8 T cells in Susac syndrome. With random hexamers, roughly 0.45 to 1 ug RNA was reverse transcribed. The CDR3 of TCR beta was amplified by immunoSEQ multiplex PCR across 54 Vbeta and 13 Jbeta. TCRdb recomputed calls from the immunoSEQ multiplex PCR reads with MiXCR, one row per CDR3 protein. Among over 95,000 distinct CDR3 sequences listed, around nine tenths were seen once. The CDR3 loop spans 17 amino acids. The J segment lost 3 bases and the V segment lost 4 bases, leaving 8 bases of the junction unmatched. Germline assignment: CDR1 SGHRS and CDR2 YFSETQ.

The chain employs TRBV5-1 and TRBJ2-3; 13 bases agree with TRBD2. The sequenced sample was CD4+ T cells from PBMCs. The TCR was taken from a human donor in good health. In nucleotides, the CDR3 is TGCGCCAGCAGCCCTTTGACTAGCGGGAGGTTTACAGATACGCAGTATTTT. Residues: CASSPLTSGRFTDTQYF.